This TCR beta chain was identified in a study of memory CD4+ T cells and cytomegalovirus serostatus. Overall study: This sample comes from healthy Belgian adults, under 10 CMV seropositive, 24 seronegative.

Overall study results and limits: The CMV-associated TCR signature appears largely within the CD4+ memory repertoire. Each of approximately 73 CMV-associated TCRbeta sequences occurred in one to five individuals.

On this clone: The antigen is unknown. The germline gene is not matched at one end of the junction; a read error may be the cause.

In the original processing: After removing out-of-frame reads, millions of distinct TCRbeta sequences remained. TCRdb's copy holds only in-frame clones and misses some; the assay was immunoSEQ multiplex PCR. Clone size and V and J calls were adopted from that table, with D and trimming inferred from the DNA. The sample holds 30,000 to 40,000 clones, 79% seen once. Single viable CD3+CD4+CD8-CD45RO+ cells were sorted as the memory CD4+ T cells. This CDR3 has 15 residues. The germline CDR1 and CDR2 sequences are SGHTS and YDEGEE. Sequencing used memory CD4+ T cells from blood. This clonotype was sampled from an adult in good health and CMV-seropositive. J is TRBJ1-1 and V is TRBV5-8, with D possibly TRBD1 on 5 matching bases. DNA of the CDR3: TGCGCCAGCAGCCAAGAGAGGGGAGTGAGGACTGAAGCTTTCTTT. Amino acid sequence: CASSQERGVRTEAFF. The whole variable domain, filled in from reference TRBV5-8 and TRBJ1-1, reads EAGVTQSPTHLIKTRGQQATLRCSPISGHTSVYWYQQALGLGLQFLLWYDEGEERNRGNFPPRFSGRQFPNYSSELNVNALELEDSALYLCASSQERGVRTEAFFGQGTRLTVV.